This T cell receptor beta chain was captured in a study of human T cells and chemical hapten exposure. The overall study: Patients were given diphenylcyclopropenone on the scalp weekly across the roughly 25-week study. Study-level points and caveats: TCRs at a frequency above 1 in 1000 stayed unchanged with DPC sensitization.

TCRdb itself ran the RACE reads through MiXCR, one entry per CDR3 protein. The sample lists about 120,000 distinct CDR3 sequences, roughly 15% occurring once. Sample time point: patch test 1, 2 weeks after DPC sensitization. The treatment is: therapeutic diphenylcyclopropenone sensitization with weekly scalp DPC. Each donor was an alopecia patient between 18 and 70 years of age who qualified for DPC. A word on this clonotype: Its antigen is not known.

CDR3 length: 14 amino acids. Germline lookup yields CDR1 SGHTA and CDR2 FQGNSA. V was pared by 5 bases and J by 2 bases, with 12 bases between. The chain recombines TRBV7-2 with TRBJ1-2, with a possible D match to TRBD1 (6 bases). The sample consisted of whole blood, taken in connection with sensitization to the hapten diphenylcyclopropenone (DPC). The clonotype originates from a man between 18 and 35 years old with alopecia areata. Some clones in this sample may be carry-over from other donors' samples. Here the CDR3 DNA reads TGTGCCAGCAGCATCGGGACAAAAAACTATGGCTACACCTTC. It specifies CASSIGTKNYGYTF.